These T cell receptor beta chains were read from a single sample in a study of blood T cell repertoires in COVID-19. The data were produced by immunoSEQ multiplex PCR, yet TCRdb's version contains in-frame clones alone and is incomplete. The repertoire holds some 490,000 clones, 70% to 90% seen once, with 7% to 10% in the top ten. Material for sequencing was PBMCs or T cells enriched from blood (not recorded which). Receptors were obtained from a woman aged 55-69 years who had recovered from COVID-19. Each CDR3 is given with its conserved first and last residue. The order of the fields is V gene, CDR3 length, D gene, J gene, CDR3 DNA, CDR3 protein. D genes are given only for firm matches.

TRBV9	15	NA	TRBJ1-4	TGTGCCAGCAGCGTAGGGGCAGGTGTTAATGAAAAACTGTTTTTT	CASSVGAGVNEKLFF
TRBV2	13	NA	TRBJ2-1	TGTGCCAGCAGCGCGGAGCCCTACAATGAGCAGTTCTTC	CASSAEPYNEQFF
TRBV27	16	NA	TRBJ2-1	TGTGCCAGCAGTTTGACGATGGGTCTACAGGAGGGTGAGCAGTTCTTC	CASSLTMGLQEGEQFF
TRBV18	14	NA	TRBJ1-1	TGTGCCAGCTCACTATCCAGGGTAGGCACTGAAGCTTTCTTT	CASSLSRVGTEAFF
TRBV10-3	16	NA	TRBJ2-3	TGTGCCATCAGGGGGACAACGGCTTCTAGCACAGATACGCAGTATTTT	CAIRGTTASSTDTQYF
TRBV24-1	17	NA	TRBJ1-2	TGTGCCACCAGTGATTTGTCCGAGGGTCAGGGGATAGATGGCTACACCTTC	CATSDLSEGQGIDGYTF
TRBV2	15	TRBD1	TRBJ1-2	TGTGCCAGCAGTGAAAGACAGGGGGCCTACTATGGCTACACCTTC	CASSERQGAYYGYTF
TRBV10-1	13	NA	TRBJ2-6	TGCGCCAGCAGTGCGGTGGGGGCCAACGTCCTGACTTTC	CASSAVGANVLTF
TRBV7-8	12	NA	TRBJ1-4	TGTGCCAGCAGCCCCCTTCGGGGAAAACTGTTTTTT	CASSPLRGKLFF
TRBV7-8	13	NA	TRBJ2-7	TGTGCCAGCAGCTTAGCGCGAAGTATGGAGCAGTACTTC	CASSLARSMEQYF
TRBV4-1	13	TRBD1	TRBJ1-1	TGCGCCAGCACTTCGACAGGGGCGATTGAAGCTTTCTTT	CASTSTGAIEAFF